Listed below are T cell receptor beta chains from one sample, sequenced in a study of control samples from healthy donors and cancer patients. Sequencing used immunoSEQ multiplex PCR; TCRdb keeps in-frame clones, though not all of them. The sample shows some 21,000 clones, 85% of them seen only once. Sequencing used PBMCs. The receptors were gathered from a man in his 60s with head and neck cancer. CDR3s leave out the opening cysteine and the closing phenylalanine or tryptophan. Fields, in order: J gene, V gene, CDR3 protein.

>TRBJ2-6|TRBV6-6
ASSNGGSGANVLT
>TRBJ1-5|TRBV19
ASTRGWNQPQH
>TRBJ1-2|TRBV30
AWGGDTRNYGYT
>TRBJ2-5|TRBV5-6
ASSLFGPGKETQY
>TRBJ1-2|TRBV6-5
ASSPTGANYGYT
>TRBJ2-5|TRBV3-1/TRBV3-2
ASSPTSGVRQTQY
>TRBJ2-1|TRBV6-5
ASSPRGYPISEQF
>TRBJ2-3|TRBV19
ASSIGGAKDTQY
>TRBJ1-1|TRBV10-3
AISGTPTNTEAF
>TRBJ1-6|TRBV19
ASSPPVTQTPLH
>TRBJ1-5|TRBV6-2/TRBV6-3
ASSYPPGYNQPQH
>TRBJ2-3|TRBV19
ASSIAEDTQY
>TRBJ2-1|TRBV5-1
ASSGDGDSYNEQF
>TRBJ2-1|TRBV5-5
ASSLGVWESNYNEQF
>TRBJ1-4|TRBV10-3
AIRGQSNEKLF
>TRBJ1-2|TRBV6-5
ASSYSSGLDYGYT
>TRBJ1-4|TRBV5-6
ASHWRGQEKLF
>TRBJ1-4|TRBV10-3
AISEGVYEKLF
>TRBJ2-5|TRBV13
ASSYQTGTPGEETQY
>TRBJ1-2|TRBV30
AWSPQGGYGYT
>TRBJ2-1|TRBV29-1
SVEDPDRGIGYNEQF
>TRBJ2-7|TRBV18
ASSSGPPGEQY
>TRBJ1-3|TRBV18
ASSNQDGRGNSGNTIY
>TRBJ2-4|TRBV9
ASSAGQGNLNIQY
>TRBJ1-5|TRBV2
ASSITTGGAGQPQH
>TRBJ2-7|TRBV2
ASSRGYSEQY
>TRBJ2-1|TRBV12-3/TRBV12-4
ASSTAGFNEQF
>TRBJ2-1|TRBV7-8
ASSLDPNEQF
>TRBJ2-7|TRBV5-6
ASSLGYEQY
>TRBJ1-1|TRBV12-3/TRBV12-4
ASSLGTYVRAF
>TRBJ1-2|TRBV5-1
ASSLDGAGFMGGYT
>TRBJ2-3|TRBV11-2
ASSPRSDTQY
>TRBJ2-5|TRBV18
ASSPTGTPQTQY
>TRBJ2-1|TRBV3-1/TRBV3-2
ASSQDAGLAGVGPYNEQF
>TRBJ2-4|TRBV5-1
ASSVNLDTGIQY
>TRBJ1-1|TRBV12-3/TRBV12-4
ASSTHMNTEAF
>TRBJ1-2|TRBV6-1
ASSEQTGAPNYGYT
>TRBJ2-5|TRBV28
ASSDRDQRDITQY
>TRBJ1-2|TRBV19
ASSTPGTGRNYGYT
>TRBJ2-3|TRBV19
ASRDGTVRTDTQY
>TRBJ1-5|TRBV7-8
ASSPTMGDQPQH
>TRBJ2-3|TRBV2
ASVWTSGNDTQY
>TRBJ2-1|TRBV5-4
ASTRQGSDEQF
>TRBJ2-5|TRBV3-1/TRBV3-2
ASSPQAGERETQY
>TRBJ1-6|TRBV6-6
ASSATGDNSPLH
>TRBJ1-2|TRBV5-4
ASTSGDGNYGYT
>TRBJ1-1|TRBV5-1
ASSLGHALGNTEAF
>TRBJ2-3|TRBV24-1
ATSKQGGPDTQY
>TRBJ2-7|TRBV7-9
ASSGEGAKDFYEQY
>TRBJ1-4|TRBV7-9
ASSTTAPGDEKLF
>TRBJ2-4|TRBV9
ASSDGGLLAKNIQY
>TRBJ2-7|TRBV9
ASSWGVLGEQY